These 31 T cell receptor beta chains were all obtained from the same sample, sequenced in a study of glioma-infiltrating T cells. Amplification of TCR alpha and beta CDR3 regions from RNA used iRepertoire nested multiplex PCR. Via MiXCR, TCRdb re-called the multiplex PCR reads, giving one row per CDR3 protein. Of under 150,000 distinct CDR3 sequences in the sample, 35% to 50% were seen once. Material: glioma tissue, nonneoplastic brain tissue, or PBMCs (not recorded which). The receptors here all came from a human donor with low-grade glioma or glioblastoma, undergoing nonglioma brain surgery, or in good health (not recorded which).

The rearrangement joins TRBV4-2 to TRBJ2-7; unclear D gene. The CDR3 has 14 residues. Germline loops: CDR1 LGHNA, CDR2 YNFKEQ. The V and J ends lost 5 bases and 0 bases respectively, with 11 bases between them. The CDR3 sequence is CASSFRMSSYEQYF. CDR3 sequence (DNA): TGTGCCAGCAGCTTTCGGATGAGCTCCTACGAGCAGTACTTC.

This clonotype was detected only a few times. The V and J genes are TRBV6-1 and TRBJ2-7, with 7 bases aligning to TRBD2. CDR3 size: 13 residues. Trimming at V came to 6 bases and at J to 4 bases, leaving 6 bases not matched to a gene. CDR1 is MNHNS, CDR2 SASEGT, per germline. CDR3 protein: CASRRERGYEQYF. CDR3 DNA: TGTGCCAGCAGGAGAGAGCGGGGTTACGAGCAGTACTTC.

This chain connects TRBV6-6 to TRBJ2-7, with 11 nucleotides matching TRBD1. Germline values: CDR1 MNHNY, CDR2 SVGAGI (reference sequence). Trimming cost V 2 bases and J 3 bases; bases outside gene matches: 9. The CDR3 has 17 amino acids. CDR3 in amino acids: CASSYAMDGTGGYEQYF. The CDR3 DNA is TGTGCCAGCAGTTACGCGATGGACGGGACAGGGGGCTACGAGCAGTACTTC.

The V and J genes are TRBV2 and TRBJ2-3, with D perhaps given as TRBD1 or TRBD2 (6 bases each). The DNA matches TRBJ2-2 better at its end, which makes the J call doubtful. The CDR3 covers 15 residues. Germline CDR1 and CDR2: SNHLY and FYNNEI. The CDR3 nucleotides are TGTGCCAGCAGTGAAAAGGGGGGATTCACCGGGGAGCTGTTTTTT. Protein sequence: CASSEKGGFTGELFF.

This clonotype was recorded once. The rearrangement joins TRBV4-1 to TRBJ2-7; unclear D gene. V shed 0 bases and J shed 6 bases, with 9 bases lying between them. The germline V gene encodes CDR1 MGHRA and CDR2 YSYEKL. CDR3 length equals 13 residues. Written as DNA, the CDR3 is TGCGCCAGCAGCCAAGACATTCAACGCGAGCAGTACTTC. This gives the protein CASSQDIQREQYF.

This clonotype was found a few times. CDR3 loop: CASSTQGLGTDTQYF. CDR3 nucleotides: TGTGCCAGCAGTACACAGGGGTTGGGCACAGATACGCAGTATTTT. The V call is TRBV7-9, the J call TRBJ2-3; TRBD1 matches at 7 bases. Looked up from germline, CDR1 is SEHNR and CDR2 is FQNEAQ (reference sequence). J gave up 1 base and V 6 bases, and 7 bases lay outside the gene matches. The CDR3 has 15 residues.

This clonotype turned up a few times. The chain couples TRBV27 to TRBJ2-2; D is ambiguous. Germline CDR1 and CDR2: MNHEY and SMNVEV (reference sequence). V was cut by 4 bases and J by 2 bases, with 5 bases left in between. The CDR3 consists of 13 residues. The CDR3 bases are TGTGCCAGCAGTTCGGCCAACACCGGGGAGCTGTTTTTT. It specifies CASSSANTGELFF.

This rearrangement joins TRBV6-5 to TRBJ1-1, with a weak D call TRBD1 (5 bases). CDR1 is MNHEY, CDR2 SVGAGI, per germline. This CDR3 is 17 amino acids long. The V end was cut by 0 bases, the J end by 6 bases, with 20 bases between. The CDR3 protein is CASSYSMVGAVGPEAFF. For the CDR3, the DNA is TGTGCCAGCAGTTACTCGATGGTTGGGGCCGTAGGACCTGAAGCTTTCTTT.

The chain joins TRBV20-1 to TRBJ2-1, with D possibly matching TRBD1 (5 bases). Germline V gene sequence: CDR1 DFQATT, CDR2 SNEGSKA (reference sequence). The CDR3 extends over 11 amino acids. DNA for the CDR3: TGCCTAGGACAAATATACAATGAGCAGTTCTTC. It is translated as CLGQIYNEQFF.

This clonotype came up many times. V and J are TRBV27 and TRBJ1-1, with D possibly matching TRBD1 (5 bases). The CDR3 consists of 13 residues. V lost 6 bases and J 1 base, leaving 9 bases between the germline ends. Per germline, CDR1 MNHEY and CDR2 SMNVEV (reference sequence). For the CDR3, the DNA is TGTGCCAGCAGACAGGTATCGAACACTGAAGCTTTCTTT. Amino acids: CASRQVSNTEAFF.

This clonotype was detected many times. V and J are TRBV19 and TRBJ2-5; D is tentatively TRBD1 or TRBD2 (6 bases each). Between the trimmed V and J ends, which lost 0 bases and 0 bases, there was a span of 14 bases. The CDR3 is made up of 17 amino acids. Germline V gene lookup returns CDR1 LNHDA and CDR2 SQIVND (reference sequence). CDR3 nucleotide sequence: TGTGCCAGTAGTATAGATCACGGAGGGGGAGACCAAGAGACCCAGTACTTC. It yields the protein CASSIDHGGGDQETQYF.

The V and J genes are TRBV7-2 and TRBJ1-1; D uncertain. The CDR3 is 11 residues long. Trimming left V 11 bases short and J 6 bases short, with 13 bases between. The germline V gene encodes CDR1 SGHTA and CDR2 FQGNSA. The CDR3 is CARRVGSEAFF. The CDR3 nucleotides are TGTGCCCGCCGGGTCGGGTCTGAAGCTTTCTTT.

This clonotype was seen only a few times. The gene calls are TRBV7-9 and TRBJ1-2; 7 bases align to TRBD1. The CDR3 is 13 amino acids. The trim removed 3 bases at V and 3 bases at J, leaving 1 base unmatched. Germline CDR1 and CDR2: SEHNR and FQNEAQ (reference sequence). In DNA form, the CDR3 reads TGTGCCAGCAGCTTTGGACAGGACTATGGCTACACCTTC. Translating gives CASSFGQDYGYTF.

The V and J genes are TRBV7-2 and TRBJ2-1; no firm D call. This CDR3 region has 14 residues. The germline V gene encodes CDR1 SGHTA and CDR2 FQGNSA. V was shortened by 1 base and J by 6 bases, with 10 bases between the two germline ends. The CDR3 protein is CASSLESARNEQFF. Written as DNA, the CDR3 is TGTGCCAGCAGCTTAGAGTCAGCGCGCAATGAGCAGTTCTTC.

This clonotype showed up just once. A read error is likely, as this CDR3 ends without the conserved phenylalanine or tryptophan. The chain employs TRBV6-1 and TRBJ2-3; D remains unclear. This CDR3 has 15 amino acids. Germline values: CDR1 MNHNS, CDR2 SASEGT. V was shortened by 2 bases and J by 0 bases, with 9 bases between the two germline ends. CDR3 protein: CASSEQRSSTDTQYS. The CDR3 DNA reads TGTGCCAGCAGTGAACAGCGATCTAGCACAGATACGCAGTATTCT.

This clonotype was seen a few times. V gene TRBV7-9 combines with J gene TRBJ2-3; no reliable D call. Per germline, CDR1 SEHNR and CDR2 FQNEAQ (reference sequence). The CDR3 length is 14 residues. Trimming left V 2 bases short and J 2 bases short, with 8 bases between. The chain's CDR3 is CASSLRTDTDTQYF. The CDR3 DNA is TGTGCCAGCAGCTTACGAACAGACACAGATACGCAGTATTTT.

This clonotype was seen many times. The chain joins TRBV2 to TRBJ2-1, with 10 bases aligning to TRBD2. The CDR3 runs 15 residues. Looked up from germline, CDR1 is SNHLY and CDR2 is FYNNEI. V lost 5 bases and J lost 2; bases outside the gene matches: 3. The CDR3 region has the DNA TGTGCCAGCAGTCGTACTAGCGGGGCCTACAATGAGCAGTTCTTC. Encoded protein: CASSRTSGAYNEQFF.

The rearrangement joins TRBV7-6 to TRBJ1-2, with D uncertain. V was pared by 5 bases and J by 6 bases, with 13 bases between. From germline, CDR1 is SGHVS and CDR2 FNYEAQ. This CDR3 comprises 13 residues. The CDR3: CASSGIGVDGYTF. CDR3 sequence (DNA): TGTGCCAGCAGCGGAATAGGCGTCGATGGCTACACCTTC. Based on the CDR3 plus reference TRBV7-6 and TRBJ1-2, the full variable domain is GAGVSQSPRYKVTKRGQDVALRCDPISGHVSLYWYRQALGQGPEFLTYFNYEAQQDKSGLPNDRFSAERPEGSISTLTIQRTEQRDSAMYRCASSGIGVDGYTFGSGTRLTVV.

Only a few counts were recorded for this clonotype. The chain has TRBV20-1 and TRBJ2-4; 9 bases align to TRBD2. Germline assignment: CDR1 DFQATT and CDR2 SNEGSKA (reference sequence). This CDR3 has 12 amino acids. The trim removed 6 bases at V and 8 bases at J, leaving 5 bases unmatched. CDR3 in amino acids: CSAPRGGDIQYF. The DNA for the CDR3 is TGCAGTGCACCGCGGGGGGGAGACATTCAGTACTTC.

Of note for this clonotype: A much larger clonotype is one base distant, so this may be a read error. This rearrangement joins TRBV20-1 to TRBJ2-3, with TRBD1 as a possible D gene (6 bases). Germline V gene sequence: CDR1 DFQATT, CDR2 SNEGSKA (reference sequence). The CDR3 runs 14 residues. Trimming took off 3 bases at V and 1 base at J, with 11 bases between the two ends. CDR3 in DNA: TGCAGTGCTAGTGAGGGGGTCGGCACAGATACGCAGTATTTT. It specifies CSASEGVGTDTQYF.

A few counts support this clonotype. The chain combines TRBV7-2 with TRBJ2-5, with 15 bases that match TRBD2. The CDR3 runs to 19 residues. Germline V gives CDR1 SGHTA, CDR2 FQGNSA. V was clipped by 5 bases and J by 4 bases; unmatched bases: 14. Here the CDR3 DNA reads TGTGCCAGCAGCCCACTCCGGACTAGCGGGAGGGCTGGGGGAGAGACCCAGTACTTC. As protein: CASSPLRTSGRAGGETQYF.

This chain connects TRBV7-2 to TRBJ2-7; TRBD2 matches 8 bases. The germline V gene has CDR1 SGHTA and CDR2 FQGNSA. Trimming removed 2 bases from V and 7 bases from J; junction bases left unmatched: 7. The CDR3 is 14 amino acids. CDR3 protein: CASSLQAGDREQYF. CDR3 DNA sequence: TGTGCCAGCAGCTTACAAGCGGGAGATAGGGAGCAGTACTTC. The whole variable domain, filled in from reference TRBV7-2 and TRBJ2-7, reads GAGVSQSPSNKVTEKGKDVELRCDPISGHTALYWYRQSLGQGLEFLIYFQGNSAPDKSGLPSDRFSAERTGGSVSTLTIQRTQQEDSAVYLCASSLQAGDREQYFGPGTRLTVT.

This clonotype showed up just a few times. The CDR3, as DNA: TGTGCCAGCAGTTACGGTAGCGGGGCCAAGGGATACAATGAGCAGTTCTTC. Its protein is CASSYGSGAKGYNEQFF. The rearrangement joins TRBV6-2 or TRBV6-3 to TRBJ2-1, with 8 bases fitting TRBD2. Unmatched junction bases numbered 10, after V lost 2 bases and J lost 4 bases. CDR3 length equals 17 residues. CDR1 MNHEY and CDR2 SVGEGT come from the germline V gene.

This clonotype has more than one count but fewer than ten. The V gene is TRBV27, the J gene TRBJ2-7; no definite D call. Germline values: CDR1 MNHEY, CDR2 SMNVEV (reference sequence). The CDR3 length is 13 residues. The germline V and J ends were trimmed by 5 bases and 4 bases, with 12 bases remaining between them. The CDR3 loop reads CASSRITGYEQYF. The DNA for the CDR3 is TGTGCCAGCAGTCGAATAACCGGTTACGAGCAGTACTTC.

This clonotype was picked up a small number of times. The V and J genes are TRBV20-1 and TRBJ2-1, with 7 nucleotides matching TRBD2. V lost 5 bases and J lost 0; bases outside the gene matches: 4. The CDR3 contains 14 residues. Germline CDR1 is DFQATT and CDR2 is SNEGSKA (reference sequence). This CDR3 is CSAGRGSSYNEQFF. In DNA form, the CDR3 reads TGCAGTGCTGGGCGGGGGAGCTCCTACAATGAGCAGTTCTTC.

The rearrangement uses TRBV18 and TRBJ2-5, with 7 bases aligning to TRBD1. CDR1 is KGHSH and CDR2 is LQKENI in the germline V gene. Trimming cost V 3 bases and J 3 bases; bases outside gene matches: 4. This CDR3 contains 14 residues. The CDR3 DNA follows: TGTGCCAGCTCACCGGGGGACAGAGAAGAGACCCAGTACTTC. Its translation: CASSPGDREETQYF.

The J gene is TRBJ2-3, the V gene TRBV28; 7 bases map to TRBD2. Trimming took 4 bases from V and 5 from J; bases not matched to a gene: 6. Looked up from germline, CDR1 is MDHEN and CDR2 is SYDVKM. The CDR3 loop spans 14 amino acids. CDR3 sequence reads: CASSSSGVGDTQYF. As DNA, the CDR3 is TGTGCCAGCAGTTCCAGCGGGGTCGGAGATACGCAGTATTTT.

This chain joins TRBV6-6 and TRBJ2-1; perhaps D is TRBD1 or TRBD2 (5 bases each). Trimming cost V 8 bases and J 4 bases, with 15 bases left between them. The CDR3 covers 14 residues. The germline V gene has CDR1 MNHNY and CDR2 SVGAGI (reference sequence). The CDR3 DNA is TGTGCCAGCTTCGGGGCAGTGCCGTACAATGAGCAGTTCTTC. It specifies CASFGAVPYNEQFF.

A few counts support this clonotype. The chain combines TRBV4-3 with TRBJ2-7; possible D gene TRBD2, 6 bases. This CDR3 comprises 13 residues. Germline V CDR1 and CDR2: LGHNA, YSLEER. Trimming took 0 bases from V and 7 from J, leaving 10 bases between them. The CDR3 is CASSQDRLGEQYF. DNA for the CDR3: TGCGCCAGCAGCCAAGATCGACTAGGAGAGCAGTACTTC.

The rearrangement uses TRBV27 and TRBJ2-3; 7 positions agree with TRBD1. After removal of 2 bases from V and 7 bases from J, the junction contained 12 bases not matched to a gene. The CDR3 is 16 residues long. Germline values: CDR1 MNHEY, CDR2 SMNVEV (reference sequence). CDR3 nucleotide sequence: TGTGCCAGCAGTTTAGACGCACAGGGGTGGGGGAATACGCAGTATTTT. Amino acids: CASSLDAQGWGNTQYF.

CDR3 protein: CASSSLTGGFDEQFF. Here the CDR3 DNA reads TGTGCCAGCAGTAGCCTGACGGGGGGCTTCGATGAGCAGTTCTTC. The chain has TRBV12-3 or TRBV12-4 and TRBJ2-1, with D possibly being TRBD2 (7 bases). The CDR3 sequence is 15 residues long. The V and J ends lost 5 bases and 8 bases respectively, with 19 bases between them.